This T cell receptor beta chain emerged from a study of blood T cell repertoires in COVID-19. Looking at the study overall: Samples representing acute and convalescent COVID-19 were sourced from the United States, Italy and Spain.

CDR3 length equals 18 residues. CDR1 is SGHRS and CDR2 is YFSETQ in the germline V gene. V shed 0 bases and J 7 bases; nucleotides not matched to a gene: 18. Measured with immunoSEQ multiplex PCR; TCRdb has only the in-frame clones, and not every one. Of more than 150,000 clones listed, more than 75% are singletons. In its sample, this clone was seen once. The TCR comes from a man in his forties with active or convalescent COVID-19. The material sequenced was peripheral blood. V is TRBV5-1 and J is TRBJ2-7; 8 bases map to TRBD2. This CDR3 is CASSLVPRGGGSVSEQYF. The CDR3 DNA sequence: TGCGCCAGCAGCTTGGTCCCTCGGGGCGGGGGGTCGGTGAGTGAGCAGTACTTC. Full variable domain (remainder filled in from reference TRBV5-1 and TRBJ2-7): KAGVTQTPRYLIKTRGQQVTLSCSPISGHRSVSWYQQTPGQGLQFLFEYFSETQRNKGNFPGRFSGRQFSNSRSEMNVSTLELGDSALYLCASSLVPRGGGSVSEQYFGPGTRLTVT.